These 28 T cell receptor beta chains came from one sample sequenced in a study of shared clonotypes between healthy human individuals. The method was immunoSEQ multiplex PCR; TCRdb's version includes in-frame clones alone and lacks a portion of them. The sample lists around 690,000 clones, around 91% occurring once. The sample taken for sequencing was memory CD8+ T cells from PBMCs. Subset in this sample: CD45RO+ cells pooled with CCR7-negative TemRA cells. The receptors were gathered from a man younger than 30 in good health. Some clones in this sample may be carry-over from other donors' samples.

The chain joins TRBV7-6 to TRBJ2-1; 7 nucleotides match TRBD2. The V segment lost 1 base and the J segment 4 bases; nucleotides outside the gene matches: 4. This CDR3 spans 15 amino acids. CDR1 and CDR2 from the germline V gene are SGHVS and FNYEAQ. The CDR3 reads CASSLDLAEYNEQFF. The CDR3 DNA sequence: TGTGCCAGCAGCTTAGATCTAGCGGAGTACAATGAGCAGTTCTTC.

The chain has TRBV5-6 and TRBJ2-3; no clear D. V was clipped by 0 bases and J by 6 bases, with 14 bases between them. The CDR3 is 15 residues long. Germline V lookup: CDR1 SGHDT, CDR2 YYEEEE. The DNA for the CDR3 is TGTGCCAGCAGCTTGGCCGTGTTCCGGTTGGATACGCAGTATTTT. Translation: CASSLAVFRLDTQYF. Looking up the rest from reference TRBV5-6 and TRBJ2-3 gives the full variable domain: DAGVTQSPTHLIKTRGQQVTLRCSPKSGHDTVSWYQQALGQGPQFIFQYYEEEERQRGNFPDRFSGHQFPNYSSELNVNALLLGDSALYLCASSLAVFRLDTQYFGPGTRLTVL.

V and J are TRBV7-2 and TRBJ1-3, with unresolved D. The CDR3 sequence is 14 residues long. The ends were cut back, 1 base at V and 2 bases at J, with 6 bases in the middle. The V gene's germline CDR1 is SGHTA and CDR2 FQGNSA. The CDR3 coding sequence is TGTGCCAGCAGCTTAGGGTTCGCTGGAAACACCATATATTTT. As protein: CASSLGFAGNTIYF.

This chain joins TRBV28 and TRBJ2-7; 8 nucleotides align to TRBD2. This CDR3 has 17 amino acids. Trimming removed 4 bases from V and 4 bases from J; junction bases left unmatched: 15. Looked up from germline, CDR1 is MDHEN and CDR2 is SYDVKM. The CDR3, as DNA: TGTGCCAGCAGTTCCTTTAGGTGGAGCGGGAGCGGATACGAGCAGTACTTC. Protein: CASSSFRWSGSGYEQYF.

The V gene is TRBV28, the J gene TRBJ1-6; D is possibly TRBD1 (5 bases). Trimming took 5 bases from V and 8 from J, leaving 16 bases between them. From germline, CDR1 is MDHEN and CDR2 SYDVKM. The CDR3 spans 15 residues. The CDR3: CASSRRGKVDSPLHF. As DNA, the CDR3 is TGTGCCAGCAGTCGACGGGGGAAGGTGGATTCACCCCTCCACTTT. Full variable domain (remainder filled in from reference TRBV28 and TRBJ1-6): DVKVTQSSRYLVKRTGEKVFLECVQDMDHENMFWYRQDPGLGLRLIYFSYDVKMKEKGDIPEGYSVSREKKERFSLILESASTNQTSMYLCASSRRGKVDSPLHFGNGTRLTVT.

The rearrangement links TRBV27 to TRBJ2-3; TRBD1 is a possible D gene (6 bases). The CDR3 is 16 amino acids. V dropped 4 bases and J dropped 1 base, with 15 bases sitting between them. Per the germline V gene, CDR1 is MNHEY and CDR2 is SMNVEV (reference sequence). CDR3 in amino acids: CASSWGPGWGTDTQYF. The CDR3 DNA reads as TGTGCCAGCAGTTGGGGGCCGGGGTGGGGCACAGATACGCAGTATTTT.

The genes are TRBV10-2 and TRBJ1-1; 8 bases align to TRBD1. Germline CDR1 and CDR2: WSHSY and SAAADI. The CDR3 length is 14 residues. Trimming cost V 3 bases and J 6 bases; bases outside gene matches: 6. In nucleotides, the CDR3 is TGCGCCAGCAGTGATCAGGGGGCTTTGGCTGAAGCTTTCTTT. It yields the protein CASSDQGALAEAFF.

This chain joins TRBV12-5 and TRBJ2-7, with 8 nucleotides matching TRBD1. The CDR3 has 15 amino acids. V trimming: 5 bases; J trimming: 3 bases; junction bases outside the gene matches: 9. Per germline, CDR1 LGHNT and CDR2 FRNRAP. Here the CDR3 reads CASGPQWTGIYEQYF. The DNA of the CDR3 is TGTGCTAGTGGTCCCCAATGGACAGGGATCTACGAGCAGTACTTC.

The chain has TRBV27 and TRBJ1-5; possible D gene TRBD1, 5 bases. CDR3 length: 16 residues. The V gene lost 5 bases and the J gene lost 3 bases, with 17 bases spanning the gap. The germline V gene has CDR1 MNHEY and CDR2 SMNVEV (reference sequence). CDR3 in DNA: TGTGCCAGCAGTCCTGGGACCCCCGCGACCAATCAGCCCCAGCATTTT. Translated, it gives CASSPGTPATNQPQHF.

This sequence joins TRBV5-1 and TRBJ2-7; TRBD2 agrees at 12 bases. The trim removed 4 bases at V and 2 bases at J, leaving 13 bases unmatched. CDR3 length equals 18 residues. CDR1 and CDR2 (germline): SGHRS, YFSETQ. The CDR3: CASSQEASGRAGPYEQYF. The CDR3 region has the DNA TGCGCCAGCAGCCAGGAGGCTAGCGGGAGGGCCGGGCCCTACGAGCAGTACTTC.

This clone was detected once. The rearrangement uses TRBV6-5 and TRBJ2-5; 7 bases align to TRBD2. V lost 7 bases to trimming and J lost 2 bases; unmatched junction nucleotides: 10. CDR1 is MNHEY, CDR2 SVGAGI, per germline. This CDR3 comprises 15 residues. CDR3 residues: CASKRASGVQETQYF. CDR3 bases: TGTGCCAGCAAAAGGGCTAGCGGAGTTCAAGAGACCCAGTACTTC.

This clone was found once. The gene calls are TRBV28 and TRBJ1-1; D not resolved. The V gene lost 3 bases and the J gene lost 11 bases, with 16 bases spanning the gap. The CDR3 sequence is 13 residues long. Looked up from germline, CDR1 is MDHEN and CDR2 is SYDVKM. The chain's CDR3 is CASSFGFGSEAFF. The DNA of the CDR3 is TGTGCCAGCAGTTTTGGTTTTGGTAGTGAGGCTTTCTTT.

This rearrangement joins TRBV30 to TRBJ1-1; TRBD1 matches at 12 bases. V was pared by 4 bases and J by 3 bases, with 12 bases of the junction left unmatched. The germline V gene encodes CDR1 GTSNPN and CDR2 SVGIG (reference sequence). CDR3 size: 17 residues. CDR3 nucleotides: TGTGCCTGGACGATGGGACAGGGGGCTTTGAGGTACACTGAAGCTTTCTTT. Protein sequence: CAWTMGQGALRYTEAFF.

The chain combines TRBV16 with TRBJ2-7; TRBD2 aligns across 7 bases. The V segment lost 7 bases and the J segment 4 bases; nucleotides outside the gene matches: 7. The CDR3 extends over 13 amino acids. Germline CDR1 is KGHSY and CDR2 is FQNENV. CDR3 loop: CASTPRGSYEQYF. The CDR3 DNA follows: TGTGCCAGCACCCCCCGCGGGAGTTACGAGCAGTACTTC.

On this clone itself: Other DNA sequences of this sample code for an identical CDR3. This chain links TRBV27 with TRBJ1-1; D perhaps matches TRBD1 (5 bases). This CDR3 is 14 amino acids long. Trimming stripped 3 bases from V and 0 bases from J, with 8 bases between. Looked up from germline, CDR1 is MNHEY and CDR2 is SMNVEV (reference sequence). The CDR3 DNA follows: TGTGCCAGCAGTTTTGGGGGGATGAACACTGAAGCTTTCTTT. This translates into CASSFGGMNTEAFF.

The chain has TRBV7-9 and TRBJ2-1; the D gene is possibly TRBD2 (5 bases). CDR3 length equals 18 residues. V was clipped by 1 base and J by 0 bases, with 16 bases between them. Germline CDR1 is SEHNR and CDR2 is FQNEAQ (reference sequence). The CDR3 spells CASSLGPEAGSSYNEQFF. The DNA of the CDR3 is TGTGCCAGCAGCTTAGGTCCCGAGGCTGGGAGCTCCTACAATGAGCAGTTCTTC.

The chain combines TRBV10-3 with TRBJ1-2; 7 bases are a match to TRBD1. V lost 8 bases to trimming and J lost 1 base; unmatched junction nucleotides: 19. The V gene's germline CDR1 is ENHRY and CDR2 SYGVKD. The CDR3 spans 18 residues. CDR3 in amino acids: CAILKEGGALRDNYGYTF. For the CDR3, the DNA is TGTGCCATCCTCAAGGAAGGGGGCGCTCTCCGAGATAACTATGGCTACACCTTC.

The rearrangement links TRBV5-1 to TRBJ1-2; a weak D match, TRBD1 (6 bases). Between the trimmed V and J ends, which lost 2 bases and 4 bases, there was a span of 12 bases. The CDR3 is made up of 14 amino acids. Germline V lookup: CDR1 SGHRS, CDR2 YFSETQ. In DNA, the CDR3 is TGCGCCAGCAGCTTCGCAGGGGTCGGCTATGGCTACACCTTC. It encodes CASSFAGVGYGYTF.

The rearrangement uses TRBV19 and TRBJ1-4; 8 bases align to TRBD1. V dropped 3 bases and J dropped 7; count of bases not matched to a gene: 16. Germline values: CDR1 LNHDA, CDR2 SQIVND (reference sequence). The length of the CDR3 is 18 residues. The CDR3 DNA reads TGTGCCAGTAGTATGGCGTTTTTCCAGGGGGCCATGGGTGAAAAACTGTTTTTT. This encodes CASSMAFFQGAMGEKLFF. The entire variable domain, with the rest obtained from reference TRBV19 and TRBJ1-4, is as follows: DGGITQSPKYLFRKEGQNVTLSCEQNLNHDAMYWYRQDPGQGLRLIYYSQIVNDFQKGDIAEGYSVSREKKESFPLTVTSAQKNPTAFYLCASSMAFFQGAMGEKLFFGSGTQLSVL.

The J gene is TRBJ2-1, the V gene TRBV7-8; 10 nucleotides agree with TRBD2. CDR1 and CDR2 (germline): SGHVS, FQNEAQ. CDR3 length equals 17 residues. With V trimmed by 4 bases and J by 7 bases, 13 bases remained unmatched. The CDR3 region has the DNA TGTGCCAGCAGCTCTCTCTTCGTGGAGCGGGAGGGGAATGAGCAGTTCTTC. Its protein product is CASSSLFVEREGNEQFF.

The chain uses TRBV7-9 and TRBJ1-2; unclear D gene. V lost 5 bases and J lost 4, with 8 bases in between. CDR3 size: 12 residues. CDR1 and CDR2 (germline): SEHNR, FQNEAQ (reference sequence). CDR3 loop: CASSRRAYGYTF. As DNA, the CDR3 is TGTGCCAGCAGCCGTCGGGCCTATGGCTACACCTTC.

This sequence joins TRBV19 and TRBJ1-3, with D possibly matching TRBD1 (5 bases). The V end lost 7 bases, the J end lost 0 bases, and 13 bases lay between the germline ends. CDR3 length: 15 residues. Germline loops: CDR1 LNHDA, CDR2 SQIVND (reference sequence). CDR3 nucleotides: TGTGCCAGTACTCAACAGGATCTCTCTGGAAACACCATATATTTT. Encoded protein: CASTQQDLSGNTIYF.

This chain connects TRBV11-2 to TRBJ1-1, with a possible D match to TRBD1 (5 bases). This CDR3 spans 14 amino acids. Germline values: CDR1 SGHAT, CDR2 FQNNGV. V lost 1 base and J 4 bases, leaving 10 bases between the germline ends. The CDR3 protein is CASSLGGSTTEAFF. CDR3 coding DNA: TGTGCCAGCAGCTTAGGGGGGTCTACCACTGAAGCTTTCTTT.

A word on this clone: At one boundary the junction diverges from the germline segment, which might be a read error. The rearrangement uses TRBV11-2 and TRBJ1-1; D not resolved. CDR3 length: 13 amino acids. Per germline, CDR1 SGHAT and CDR2 FQNNGV. CDR3 nucleotides: TGTGCCAGCAGGTTAGCCGGATTGACTGAAGCTTTCTTT. It specifies CASRLAGLTEAFF.

This rearrangement joins TRBV27 to TRBJ2-1, with a possible D match to TRBD2 (7 bases). The CDR3 runs 13 residues. CDR1 is MNHEY, CDR2 SMNVEV, per germline (reference sequence). V was shortened by 5 bases and J by 8 bases, with 13 bases between the two germline ends. DNA of the CDR3: TGTGCCAGCAGTCCTCGGGGGGCGGATGAGCAGTTCTTC. The encoded protein is CASSPRGADEQFF.

The genes are TRBV9 and TRBJ2-4; possibly TRBD1 or TRBD2 for D (5 bases each). The V end lost 4 bases, the J end lost 5 bases, and 10 bases lay between the germline ends. The CDR3 runs 13 residues. Germline CDR1 SGDLS, CDR2 YYNGEE. The CDR3 spells CASSNRDENIQYF. The CDR3 DNA reads TGTGCCAGCAGCAACCGGGACGAAAACATTCAGTACTTC.

This chain links TRBV6-6 with TRBJ2-7; 7 nucleotides line up with TRBD1. V was clipped by 4 bases and J by 3 bases; unmatched bases: 3. Germline assignment: CDR1 MNHNY and CDR2 SVGAGI (reference sequence). The CDR3 has 13 amino acids. For the CDR3, the DNA is TGTGCCAGCAGTTTAGGGGGCGTCTACGAGCAGTACTTC. Residues: CASSLGGVYEQYF.

V usage is TRBV27 and J usage is TRBJ2-1, with 8 bases identical to TRBD1. CDR1 and CDR2 (germline): MNHEY, SMNVEV (reference sequence). The CDR3 spans 13 residues. J was trimmed by 9 bases and V by 6 bases; bases with no gene match: 7. The DNA for the CDR3 is TGTGCCAGCAGGGCAGGGGGCTACGGTGAGCAGTTCTTC. It is translated as CASRAGGYGEQFF.